Each of the 29 T cell receptor beta chains below was sequenced from the same sample in a study of T-cell reconstitution after alpha-beta-depleted transplantation in children. Unique molecular identifiers were incorporated during preparation of the TCRbeta library. TCRdb analysed the PCR reads with MiXCR anew, one entry per CDR3 protein. The table lists 490,000 or so distinct CDR3 sequences, about 12% of them singletons. The source was PBMCs from the stem cell graft donor, collected from the stem cell graft. These receptors all come from a human donor who donated a stem cell graft to a child with combined immunodeficiency.

This chain joins TRBV5-5 and TRBJ2-1; D is ambiguous. The CDR3 is 16 amino acids. Trimming stripped 0 bases from V and 1 base from J, with 11 bases between. The V gene's germline CDR1 is SGHKS and CDR2 YYEKEE (reference sequence). This CDR3 reads CASSLEGSRSYNEQFF. The CDR3 nucleotides read TGTGCCAGCAGCTTGGAGGGCAGCCGGTCCTACAATGAGCAGTTCTTC.

This clonotype has more than one count but fewer than ten. This chain uses TRBV25-1 with TRBJ2-7, with D possibly called TRBD1 or TRBD2 (5 bases each). The V and J ends lost 4 bases and 1 base respectively, with 8 bases between them. The germline gives CDR1 MGHDK, CDR2 SYGVNS. There are 13 residues in the CDR3. In DNA, the CDR3 is TGTGCCAGCAGTGGGGACCAGTCCTACGAGCAGTACTTC. The encoded protein is CASSGDQSYEQYF.

This clonotype was seen repeatedly, ten times or more. The chain carries TRBV4-2 and TRBJ2-5, with 7 bases fitting TRBD2. The CDR3 is 14 amino acids. Germline CDR1 LGHNA, CDR2 YNFKEQ. V shed 0 bases, J shed 2 bases, and the junction held 0 bases outside the gene matches. CDR3 residues: CASSQEGGQETQYF. CDR3 DNA: TGTGCCAGCAGCCAAGAGGGAGGGCAAGAGACCCAGTACTTC.

V and J are TRBV18 and TRBJ1-5; D is perhaps TRBD1 (5 bases). Germline assignment: CDR1 KGHSH and CDR2 LQKENI. This CDR3 is 15 amino acids long. The V end was cut by 5 bases, the J end by 6 bases, with 17 bases between. The CDR3 nucleotides are TGTGCCAGCTCAGAGTGGGGCGCCACGGGTCAGCCCCAGCATTTT. Translation: CASSEWGATGQPQHF.

This chain uses TRBV4-1 with TRBJ2-1; 7 bases agree with TRBD1. This CDR3 has 15 amino acids. J was trimmed by 4 bases and V by 3 bases; bases with no gene match: 6. Germline V gene lookup returns CDR1 MGHRA and CDR2 YSYEKL. CDR3 sequence: CASSHSQGVYNEQFF. The CDR3 bases are TGCGCCAGCAGCCATTCGCAGGGGGTTTACAATGAGCAGTTCTTC.

The rearrangement joins TRBV20-1 to TRBJ2-3, with D perhaps matching TRBD2 (6 bases). Between the trimmed V and J ends, which lost 8 bases and 2 bases, there was a span of 14 bases. Germline CDR1 DFQATT, CDR2 SNEGSKA (reference sequence). This CDR3 comprises 13 residues. CDR3 protein: CSYIGGPTDTQYF. In DNA form, the CDR3 reads TGCAGTTATATCGGGGGACCCACAGATACGCAGTATTTT.

This clonotype was seen many times. This chain links TRBV5-1 with TRBJ1-4, with D unresolved. Trimming pared 1 base from V and 5 bases from J, leaving 9 bases between. This CDR3 comprises 14 residues. The germline V gene has CDR1 SGHRS and CDR2 YFSETQ. The CDR3 sequence is CASSLNLQNEKLFF. CDR3 coding DNA: TGCGCCAGCAGCTTGAACCTTCAGAATGAAAAACTGTTTTTT.

The V call is TRBV5-1, the J call TRBJ2-3, with 7 nucleotides matching TRBD1. The CDR3 covers 17 residues. Germline V gene data show CDR1 as SGHRS and CDR2 as YFSETQ. J was trimmed by 2 bases and V by 4 bases; bases with no gene match: 13. The CDR3 DNA is TGCGCCAGCAGCCACCCCCGACTGGACAGGAACACAGATACGCAGTATTTT. Amino acid sequence: CASSHPRLDRNTDTQYF.

A remark on this clonotype: A much larger clone sits a single nucleotide away, making a read error possible. The chain recombines TRBV5-6 with TRBJ2-2; unclear D gene. In germline, CDR1 is SGHDT, CDR2 YYEEEE. There are 13 residues in the CDR3. The V end was cut by 2 bases, the J end by 3 bases, with 5 bases between. Here the CDR3 reads CASSFGYTGELFF. CDR3 nucleotide sequence: TGTGCCAGCAGCTTCGGTTACACCGGGGAGCTGTTTTTT. Complete variable domain (other parts from reference TRBV5-6 and TRBJ2-2): DAGVTQSPTHLIKTRGQQVTLRCSPKSGHDTVSWYQQALGQGPQFIFQYYEEEERQRGNFPDRFSGHQFPNYSSELNVNALLLGDSALYLCASSFGYTGELFFGEGSRLTVL.

The rearrangement uses TRBV9 and TRBJ2-2; no reliable D call. CDR3 size: 16 residues. Germline CDR1 and CDR2: SGDLS and YYNGEE. V shed 0 bases and J shed 6 bases, with 15 bases lying between them. CDR3 sequence reads: CASSVAWTQTPGELFF. The CDR3 nucleotides read TGTGCCAGCAGCGTAGCTTGGACGCAAACTCCCGGGGAGCTGTTTTTT.

This rearrangement joins TRBV25-1 to TRBJ1-1, with a tentative D call TRBD1 (5 bases). V gave up 7 bases and J gave up 6 bases, with 18 bases separating them. Germline assignment: CDR1 MGHDK and CDR2 SYGVNS. The length of the CDR3 is 14 residues. The CDR3 protein is CASIGTGGQPEAFF. DNA of the CDR3: TGTGCCAGCATAGGGACCGGAGGTCAACCTGAAGCTTTCTTT.

This clonotype was counted between two and nine times. The J gene is TRBJ2-1, the V gene TRBV4-2; TRBD2 agrees at 10 bases. J lost 8 bases, V lost 0 bases, and 16 bases had no gene match. This CDR3 spans 19 amino acids. The germline V gene encodes CDR1 LGHNA and CDR2 YNFKEQ. CDR3 nucleotide sequence: TGTGCCAGCAGCCAAGATCCAATTCTGGGAGCTAGCGGGAGACATGAGCAGTTCTTC. Translating gives CASSQDPILGASGRHEQFF.

This rearrangement joins TRBV27 to TRBJ1-2; 7 nucleotides agree with TRBD1. Germline V gene data show CDR1 as MNHEY and CDR2 as SMNVEV (reference sequence). J lost 1 base, V lost 5 bases, and 4 bases had no gene match. The CDR3 contains 14 residues. CDR3 in DNA: TGTGCCAGCAGTGACCGGGACAGTAACTATGGCTACACCTTC. Encoded protein: CASSDRDSNYGYTF.

This clonotype was seen ten or more times. The V gene is TRBV9, the J gene TRBJ2-1, with TRBD1 as a possible D gene (6 bases). Looked up from germline, CDR1 is SGDLS and CDR2 is YYNGEE. V gave up 3 bases and J gave up 2 bases, with 12 bases separating them. CDR3 length: 15 residues. The CDR3 DNA sequence: TGTGCCAGCAGCGACAGGGAAAAAACCTACAATGAGCAGTTCTTC. Translation gives CASSDREKTYNEQFF.

V is TRBV7-1 and J is TRBJ2-3; D gene unclear. TRBV7-1 is noted as an ORF with a role that remains uncertain. The CDR3 is 14 residues long. The V end was cut by 3 bases, the J end by 2 bases, with 9 bases between. In DNA form, the CDR3 reads TGTGCCAGCAGCTCGGGCTTCACCACAGATACGCAGTATTTT. Translated: CASSSGFTTDTQYF.

This clonotype has a count of ten or more. This chain connects TRBV6-1 to TRBJ2-3, with D possibly TRBD1 on 6 matching bases. CDR1 MNHNS and CDR2 SASEGT come from the germline V gene. V was pared by 6 bases and J by 2 bases, with 15 bases between. The CDR3 sequence is 15 residues long. CDR3 sequence reads: CASRTRGAHTDTQYF. CDR3 nucleotides: TGTGCCAGCAGAACCAGGGGAGCGCACACAGATACGCAGTATTTT.

This clonotype occurred many times. The J gene is TRBJ2-3, the V gene TRBV12-3 or TRBV12-4, with 8 nucleotides matching TRBD1. This CDR3 is 17 amino acids long. V gave up 3 bases and J gave up 2 bases; unmatched junction bases: 10. The CDR3 sequence is CASSLGWAGGITDTQYF. The CDR3 DNA sequence: TGTGCCAGCAGTTTGGGCTGGGCAGGGGGCATCACAGATACGCAGTATTTT.

This clonotype was seen many times. The chain joins TRBV5-1 to TRBJ2-2, with D perhaps matching TRBD1 or TRBD2 (5 bases each). CDR3 size: 15 residues. CDR1 and CDR2 (germline): SGHRS, YFSETQ. Trimming stripped 4 bases from V and 2 bases from J, with 12 bases between. The CDR3 bases are TGCGCCAGCAGCCCGGGGACGGATAACACCGGGGAGCTGTTTTTT. Translation gives CASSPGTDNTGELFF.

V and J are TRBV12-3 or TRBV12-4 and TRBJ2-5, with TRBD2 matching 12 bases. Trimming cost V 3 bases and J 1 base; bases outside gene matches: 12. The CDR3 is made up of 19 amino acids. The CDR3 DNA is TGTGCCAGCAGTTTCCCCCGTCTAGCGGGGGGGGTGAGCCAAGAGACCCAGTACTTC. It translates to CASSFPRLAGGVSQETQYF.

In its sample, this clonotype was seen many times. The chain combines TRBV20-1 with TRBJ2-7; the match to TRBD2 covers 15 bases. The CDR3 is 14 amino acids. V trimming: 6 bases; J trimming: 4 bases; junction bases outside the gene matches: 4. Germline CDR1 and CDR2: DFQATT and SNEGSKA (reference sequence). The CDR3 here is CSARTSGRAYEQYF. CDR3 sequence (DNA): TGCAGTGCGCGGACTAGCGGGAGGGCTTACGAGCAGTACTTC.

This clonotype was picked up many times. V and J are TRBV5-1 and TRBJ2-3; no firm D call. Germline loops: CDR1 SGHRS, CDR2 YFSETQ. This CDR3 has 15 residues. The ends were cut back, 0 bases at V and 2 bases at J, with 10 bases in the middle. The CDR3 sequence: CASSLAAVNTDTQYF. CDR3 DNA: TGCGCCAGCAGCTTGGCCGCCGTTAACACAGATACGCAGTATTTT.

At least ten counts were recorded for this clonotype. The chain couples TRBV12-3 or TRBV12-4 to TRBJ2-7, with D tentatively TRBD2 (6 bases). The CDR3 sequence is 17 residues long. Trimming removed 4 bases from V and 4 bases from J, with 23 bases in between. CDR3 sequence: CASSSLFWGTEGYEQYF. In DNA form, the CDR3 reads TGTGCCAGCAGTTCTTTATTTTGGGGGACTGAGGGTTACGAGCAGTACTTC.

J is TRBJ1-2 and V is TRBV12-3 or TRBV12-4; D gene ambiguous. There are 15 residues in the CDR3. The ends were cut back, 3 bases at V and 0 bases at J, with 11 bases in the middle. CDR3 DNA: TGTGCCAGCAGTTTCTGGGAAAAAGCTAACTATGGCTACACCTTC. This encodes CASSFWEKANYGYTF.

V usage is TRBV12-3 or TRBV12-4 and J usage is TRBJ2-1, with 9 positions matching TRBD2. The CDR3 spans 13 residues. Unmatched junction bases numbered 4, after V lost 3 bases and J lost 10 bases. CDR3 residues: CASSLVAGEEQFF. The CDR3 DNA sequence: TGTGCCAGCAGTTTGGTAGCGGGAGAAGAGCAGTTCTTC.

The chain employs TRBV12-3 or TRBV12-4 and TRBJ2-5; D could derive from TRBD1 or TRBD2 (6 bases each). The CDR3 is made up of 15 amino acids. V was trimmed by 4 bases and J by 2 bases, leaving 14 bases between them. CDR3 region: CASSWGAGLQETQYF. The CDR3 coding sequence is TGTGCCAGCAGTTGGGGGGCGGGGTTACAAGAGACCCAGTACTTC.

The V and J genes are TRBV6-5 and TRBJ1-6, with D possibly matching TRBD1 (5 bases). The V end lost 0 bases, the J end lost 7 bases, and 16 bases lay between the germline ends. Germline V gives CDR1 MNHEY, CDR2 SVGAGI. The CDR3 contains 17 residues. For the CDR3, the DNA is TGTGCCAGCAGTTACTCGAGTTCACAACAGGCAAATTCACCCCTCCACTTT. Translating gives CASSYSSSQQANSPLHF.

This clonotype was counted only a few times. V is TRBV18 and J is TRBJ2-7; 8 bases align to TRBD1. The germline V gene encodes CDR1 KGHSH and CDR2 LQKENI. The V gene end was trimmed by 5 bases and the J gene end by 2 bases; junction bases not matched to a gene: 8. The CDR3 runs 15 residues. DNA for the CDR3: TGTGCCAGCTCAATGAGACAGGGGAGGACCTACGAGCAGTACTTC. This gives the protein CASSMRQGRTYEQYF.

A few counts support this clonotype. The rearrangement links TRBV28 to TRBJ2-2; D gene ambiguous. Deletions cut 4 bases from V and 0 bases from J, with 12 bases between. This CDR3 spans 16 amino acids. Germline values: CDR1 MDHEN, CDR2 SYDVKM. CDR3 coding DNA: TGTGCCAGCAGTTCCACTCAGGCCCCGAACACCGGGGAGCTGTTTTTT. The encoded protein is CASSSTQAPNTGELFF.

This clonotype was seen only a few times. The chain recombines TRBV6-5 with TRBJ2-3, with TRBD2 matching over 12 bases. V gave up 0 bases and J gave up 4 bases; unmatched junction bases: 5. The CDR3 spans 17 residues. The V gene's germline CDR1 is MNHEY and CDR2 SVGAGI. This CDR3 is CASSYSGLAGGPDTQYF. The CDR3 nucleotides are TGTGCCAGCAGTTACTCGGGCCTAGCGGGGGGGCCAGATACGCAGTATTTT.